Described below is a single TCR beta chain sequence and its context. Each CDR3 protein is one row after TCRdb ran MiXCR on the RT-PCR reads. This sample has about 680,000 distinct CDR3 sequences, with over 12% found just once. V dropped 1 base and J dropped 3 bases, with 5 bases sitting between them. The CDR3 has 13 amino acids. Germline lookup yields CDR1 SGHRS and CDR2 YFSETQ. The origin of this receptor is a female donor in good health, serving as a healthy control. Sequencing was performed on memory CD4+ T cells from blood. This chain connects TRBV5-1 to TRBJ2-1; D is uncertain. CDR3 DNA: TGCGCCAGCAGCTTGCAGGTCTACAATGAGCAGTTCTTC. Amino acids: CASSLQVYNEQFF.